This T cell receptor beta chain was observed in a study of human T cells and chemical hapten exposure. The CDR3 is 15 amino acids. Germline CDR1 and CDR2: PRHDT and FYEKMQ (reference sequence). Trimming shortened V by 5 bases and J by 2 bases, and 13 bases separated the two germline ends. A few counts support this clonotype. Its antigen is currently unknown. Regarding the study as a whole: Alopecia affecting every donor means their immune response may not match healthy people's.

Time point reported: patch test 1, 2 weeks after DPC sensitization. The treatment denotes: therapeutic diphenylcyclopropenone sensitization with weekly scalp DPC. Each CDR3 protein gets one entry after TCRdb re-called the RACE reads with MiXCR. Counted here are approximately 100,000 distinct CDR3 sequences, about 11% occurring once; the ten biggest clones make up under 4.5%. The source is a woman aged 35 to 49 with alopecia areata. Some clones in this sample may be carry-over from other donors' samples. This chain links TRBV13 with TRBJ2-1, with D possibly being TRBD2 (6 bases). Sequenced material: whole blood, taken in connection with sensitization to the hapten diphenylcyclopropenone (DPC). This CDR3 is CASSETSSPYNEQFF. For the CDR3, the DNA is TGTGCCAGCAGCGAAACTAGCTCGCCCTACAATGAGCAGTTCTTC.